This record concerns one TCR beta chain sequence. This CDR3 has 15 residues. V shed 0 bases and J shed 7 bases, with 15 bases lying between them. Per the germline V gene, CDR1 is MGHRA and CDR2 is YSYEKL. Primers used in a second PCR of roughly 6 to 11 cycles were a sample-barcoded 5' primer and a J-beta primer mix. TCRdb called the 5' RACE reads again in MiXCR, with one record for every CDR3 protein. The sample carries about 930,000 distinct CDR3 sequences, about 29% recorded once. The sample comes from a study of blood T cells in healthy people across ages. This same sample was also part of a study on T cells of mothers and their children. That work adds: Three mothers and their six children, all healthy Caucasians, donated.

The source is a woman aged 35 to 49 in good health. Sequenced sample: blood. V usage is TRBV4-1 and J usage is TRBJ1-2; D is perhaps TRBD1 (5 bases). CDR3 in amino acids: CASSQEWGPKGGYTF. The CDR3 DNA sequence: TGCGCCAGCAGCCAAGAGTGGGGACCGAAAGGTGGCTACACCTTC.